These T cell receptor beta chains were read from a single sample in a study of shared clonotypes between healthy human individuals. Sequencing used immunoSEQ multiplex PCR; TCRdb keeps in-frame clones, though not all of them. The profile shows over a million clones, 96% of them singletons. The sample consisted of naive CD4+ T cells sorted from blood. These receptors were collected from a man aged 30 to 39 in good health. Each CDR3 is given without its conserved first and last residue. The order of the fields is J gene, V gene, clone size, CDR3 protein. Part of the rows lack a size; the others show once, few, many or a class for expanded clones.

>TRBJ2-7|TRBV4-1|NA
ASSQVIGSGEQY
>TRBJ2-5|TRBV10-1|NA
ASSESNPVGTQY
>TRBJ2-1|TRBV5-8|NA
ASSLTLRYNEQF
>TRBJ1-1|TRBV7-9|NA
ASSFGQGFTEAF
>TRBJ2-7|TRBV5-8|NA
ASRLGQGDYEQY
>TRBJ1-5|TRBV18|NA
ASSQTSTGFNQPQH
>TRBJ2-3|TRBV5-4|NA
ASSLGLAGGTSTDTQY
>TRBJ2-2|TRBV12-5|NA
ASGLGLVDGELF
>TRBJ1-3|TRBV2|NA
ASFWELARGDSGNTIY
>TRBJ2-2|TRBV15|NA
ATSTRVGTGELF
>TRBJ1-1|TRBV10-1|NA
ASSGDVNTEAF
>TRBJ2-3|TRBV23-1|NA
ASTRTAIRGPSTDTQY
>TRBJ1-2|TRBV9|NA
ASSVGGDGYT
>TRBJ2-2|TRBV13|few
ASSLYRRRGNTGELF
>TRBJ1-2|TRBV6-5|NA
ASSYRTAGDSYGYT
>TRBJ2-5|TRBV7-9|NA
ASSLLGTQTQY
>TRBJ2-4|TRBV15|NA
ATSSLQGAAKNIQY
>TRBJ2-5|TRBV19|NA
ASSIGGRETQY
>TRBJ2-2|TRBV5-5|NA
ASSFQGSTGELF
>TRBJ2-7|TRBV4-2|NA
ASSPGALAGVLYEQY
>TRBJ2-5|TRBV2|NA
ASGSGGEETQY
>TRBJ1-3|TRBV30|NA
AWSIQGNFAGNTIY
>TRBJ1-3|TRBV28|NA
ASTGGNTIY
>TRBJ2-7|TRBV11-2|NA
ASSLEIGGPYEQY
>TRBJ2-3|TRBV28|NA
ASRPTGTRGPTDTQY
>TRBJ2-1|TRBV5-4|NA
ASSFPAGGPYNEQF
>TRBJ1-5|TRBV4-3|NA
ASSQELDRVSNQPQH
>TRBJ2-1|TRBV30|few
AWSVLNEQF
>TRBJ2-7|TRBV30|NA
AWRRLVSGTSYEQY
>TRBJ1-4|TRBV20-1|NA
SAVGNEKLF
>TRBJ2-3|TRBV7-6|NA
ASSLGVAGGISTDTQY
>TRBJ2-1|TRBV5-1|NA
ASSLVVGSYNEQF
>TRBJ1-5|TRBV30|NA
AWSVLGMADQPQH
>TRBJ2-7|TRBV7-8|NA
ASSLGLAAYEQY
>TRBJ1-5|TRBV2|NA
ASSGEGTSNQPQH
>TRBJ2-6|TRBV6-4|NA
ASSDLRGPSGANVLT
>TRBJ1-4|TRBV21-1|NA
ASRRRVGEKLF